This T cell receptor beta chain was documented in a study of blood T cell repertoires in COVID-19 (dated by TCRdb to the early 2020s). In terms of the full investigation: Samples covering the acute and convalescent phases of COVID-19 were provided by collaborators in the United States, Italy and Spain. The prospective study material was composed of cDNA or gDNA derived from T cells, B-cell-depleted T cells, or PBMCs. The dataset comprised deeply sampled blood TCRbeta repertoires from subjects exposed to, actively infected with, or recovered from COVID-19. The repertoires were released in a freely available public database meant as a resource for research on the immune response to SARS-CoV-2. Samples came from the ongoing ImmuneRACE study (first 160 participants) plus 1,254 subjects from 6 global collaborators. Nearly every sample came with metadata listing a de-identified subject ID, COVID-19 status, age in years and sex. Where available, HLA class I and class II types were obtained from metadata supplied by the sample provider rather than from assay-based typing.

TCRbeta CDR3 regions were amplified from genomic DNA by means of the immunoSEQ Assay, a bias-controlled multiplex PCR. The original methods were these. Nucleated cell counts per sample were estimated from amplification of reference gene primers within the assay. To quantify the absolute abundance of each unique TCRbeta CDR3 rearrangement, sequence reads were collapsed and filtered. For each sample, productive Simpson clonality was calculated as the square root of Simpson's diversity index across productive rearrangements. Entries here come from immuneACCESS through TCRdb and include only in-frame sequences with V and J called. Some clones fail to appear in such tables; in the studies checked, an unresolved V gene covers under half of the shortfall, and the cause of the remainder is unknown. D and trimming come from the DNA, and the V and J calls and clone size come from that table. The sample has roughly 100,000 clones on record, roughly 84% of them singletons. Around 13% of the sample goes to the ten largest clones.

Whole blood was collected in K2EDTA tubes by collaborating institutions according to the institutions' own protocols. For TCRbeta analysis, collaborators shipped samples as frozen whole blood, isolated PBMCs, or DNA extracted from either of those sample types. Overall study outcomes, separate from this receptor: How much clinical and demographic metadata was included differed by source and by participant, and the metadata was provided uncurated.

As to this clone: Its antigen is currently not known. No per-base quality is available; no much larger clone lies one base away.

The CDR3, from cysteine to phenylalanine, totals 13 residues. Here the CDR3 DNA is all that survives: 39 bases in frame from base 1. The germline V gene gives CDR1 as LGHNT and CDR2 as FRNRAP. V ends up 6 bases short and J 13 bases short, with an unmatched junction base count of 4. The clonotype comes from a human donor in a cohort sampled during active COVID-19. The sequence links TRBV12-5 to TRBJ2-1; TRBD2 aligns with 15 central bases. The sequencing input was peripheral blood. The DNA sequence follows: TGTGCTAGTGGCCGGACTAGCGGGGGGGCCCAGTTCTTC. It translates to CASGRTSGGAQFF.